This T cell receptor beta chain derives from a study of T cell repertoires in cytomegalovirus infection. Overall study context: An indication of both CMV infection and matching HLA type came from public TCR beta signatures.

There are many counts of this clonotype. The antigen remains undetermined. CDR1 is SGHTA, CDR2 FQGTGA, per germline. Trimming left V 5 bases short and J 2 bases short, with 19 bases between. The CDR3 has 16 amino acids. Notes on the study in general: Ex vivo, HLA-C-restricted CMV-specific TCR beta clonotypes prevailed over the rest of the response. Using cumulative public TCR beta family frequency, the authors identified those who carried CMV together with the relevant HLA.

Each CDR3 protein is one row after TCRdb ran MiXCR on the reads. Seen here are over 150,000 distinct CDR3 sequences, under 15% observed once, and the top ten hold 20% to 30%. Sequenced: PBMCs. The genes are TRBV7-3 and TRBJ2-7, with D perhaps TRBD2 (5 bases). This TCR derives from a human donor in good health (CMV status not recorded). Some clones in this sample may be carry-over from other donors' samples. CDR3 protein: CASSIEFPRETYEQYF. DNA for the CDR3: TGTGCCAGCAGCATCGAATTTCCCCGGGAAACCTACGAGCAGTACTTC.